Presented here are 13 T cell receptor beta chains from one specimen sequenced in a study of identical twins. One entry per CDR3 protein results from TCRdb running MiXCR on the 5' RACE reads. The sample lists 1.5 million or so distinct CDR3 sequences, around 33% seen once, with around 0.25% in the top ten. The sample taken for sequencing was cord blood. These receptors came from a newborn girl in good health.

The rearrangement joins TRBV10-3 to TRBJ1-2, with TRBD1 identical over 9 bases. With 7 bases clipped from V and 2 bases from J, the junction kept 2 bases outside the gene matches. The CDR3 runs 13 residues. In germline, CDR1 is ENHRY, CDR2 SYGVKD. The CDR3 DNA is TGTGCCATCAAGGGGACAGGGAACTATGGCTACACCTTC. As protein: CAIKGTGNYGYTF.

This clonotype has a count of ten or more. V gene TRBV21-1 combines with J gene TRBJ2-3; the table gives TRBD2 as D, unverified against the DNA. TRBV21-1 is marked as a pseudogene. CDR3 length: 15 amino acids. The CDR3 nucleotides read TGTGCCAGCAGCAAACTAGCGGGGGGCACAGATACGCAGTATTTT. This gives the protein CASSKLAGGTDTQYF.

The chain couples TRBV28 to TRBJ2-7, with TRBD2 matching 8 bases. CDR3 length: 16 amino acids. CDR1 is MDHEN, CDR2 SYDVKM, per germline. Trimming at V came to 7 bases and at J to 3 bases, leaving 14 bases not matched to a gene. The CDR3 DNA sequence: TGTGCCAGCACCAAAGCTAGCGCGGGAGGAGTCTACGAGCAGTACTTC. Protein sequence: CASTKASAGGVYEQYF.

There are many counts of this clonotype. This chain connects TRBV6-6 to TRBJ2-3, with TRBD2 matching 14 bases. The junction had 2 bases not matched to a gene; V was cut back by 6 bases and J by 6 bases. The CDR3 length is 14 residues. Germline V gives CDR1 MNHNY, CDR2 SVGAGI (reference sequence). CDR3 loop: CASRGLAGEDTQYF. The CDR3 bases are TGTGCCAGCAGGGGACTAGCGGGAGAGGATACGCAGTATTTT.

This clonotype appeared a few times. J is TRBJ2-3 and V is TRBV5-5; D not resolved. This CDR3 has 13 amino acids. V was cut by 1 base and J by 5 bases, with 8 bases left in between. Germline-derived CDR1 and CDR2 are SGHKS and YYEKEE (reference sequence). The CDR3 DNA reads TGTGCCAGCAGCTTGATAACCGAAGATACGCAGTATTTT. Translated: CASSLITEDTQYF.

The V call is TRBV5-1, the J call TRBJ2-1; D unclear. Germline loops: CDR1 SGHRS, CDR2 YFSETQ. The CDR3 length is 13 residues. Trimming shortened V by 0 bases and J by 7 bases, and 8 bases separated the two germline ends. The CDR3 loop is CASSLVTANEQFF. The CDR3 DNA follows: TGCGCCAGCAGCTTGGTTACCGCAAATGAGCAGTTCTTC.

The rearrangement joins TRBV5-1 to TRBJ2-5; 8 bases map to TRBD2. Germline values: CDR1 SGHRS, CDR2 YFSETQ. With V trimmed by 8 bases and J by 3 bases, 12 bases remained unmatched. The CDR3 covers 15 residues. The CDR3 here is CASTSGGRREETQYF. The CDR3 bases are TGCGCCAGTACCTCGGGGGGGAGGAGAGAAGAGACCCAGTACTTC.

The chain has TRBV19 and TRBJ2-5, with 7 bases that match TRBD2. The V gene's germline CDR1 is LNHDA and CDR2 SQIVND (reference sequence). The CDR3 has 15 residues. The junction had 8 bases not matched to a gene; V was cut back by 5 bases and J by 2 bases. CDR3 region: CASSVQRGGQETQYF. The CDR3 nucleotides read TGTGCCAGTAGTGTCCAGCGGGGAGGTCAAGAGACCCAGTACTTC.

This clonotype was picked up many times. CDR3: CASSYRDRDEQYF. As DNA, the CDR3 is TGTGCCAGCAGTTACCGGGACAGGGACGAGCAGTACTTC. The chain links TRBV6-5 to TRBJ2-7; TRBD1 matches at 9 bases. The CDR3 length is 13 residues. J lost 5 bases, V lost 2 bases, and 1 base had no gene match. Germline V gene data show CDR1 as MNHEY and CDR2 as SVGAGI.

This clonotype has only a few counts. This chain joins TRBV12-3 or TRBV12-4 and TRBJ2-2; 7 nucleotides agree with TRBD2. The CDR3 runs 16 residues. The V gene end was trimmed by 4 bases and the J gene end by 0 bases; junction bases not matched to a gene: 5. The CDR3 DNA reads TGTGCCAGCAGTTCCCTCGGGAGGACGAACACCGGGGAGCTGTTTTTT. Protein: CASSSLGRTNTGELFF.

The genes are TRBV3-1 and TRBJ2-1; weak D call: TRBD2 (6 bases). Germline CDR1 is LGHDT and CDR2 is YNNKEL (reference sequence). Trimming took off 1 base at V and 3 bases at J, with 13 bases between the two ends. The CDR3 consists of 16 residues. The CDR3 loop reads CASSQGALANYNEQFF. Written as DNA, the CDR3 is TGTGCCAGCAGCCAAGGGGCCCTAGCGAACTACAATGAGCAGTTCTTC.

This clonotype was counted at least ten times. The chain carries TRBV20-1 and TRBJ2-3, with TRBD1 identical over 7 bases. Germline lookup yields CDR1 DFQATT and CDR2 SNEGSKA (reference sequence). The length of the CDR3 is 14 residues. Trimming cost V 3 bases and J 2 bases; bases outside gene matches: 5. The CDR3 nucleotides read TGCAGTGCTAGTAAGGGGGCTTCCACAGATACGCAGTATTTT. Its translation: CSASKGASTDTQYF.

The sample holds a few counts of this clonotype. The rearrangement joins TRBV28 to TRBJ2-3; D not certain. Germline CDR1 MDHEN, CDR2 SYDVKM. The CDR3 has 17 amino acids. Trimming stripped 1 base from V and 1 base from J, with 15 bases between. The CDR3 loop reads CASSLSRRLSGTDTQYF. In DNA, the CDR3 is TGTGCCAGCAGTTTATCCCGCCGACTCAGTGGCACAGATACGCAGTATTTT.